Shown below are 2 T cell receptor delta chains from a single sample sequenced in a study of gamma-delta T cells after stem cell transplantation. TCRdb reprocessed the RT-PCR reads using CATT. The profile shows under 3,500 delta-chain clones, around 4.5% of them singletons. Sequenced: gamma-delta T cells. The source of these receptors is a human donor. It is not recorded whose cells these are; they may come from a transplant donor.

This clone has more than one count but fewer than ten. Other DNA sequences of this sample code for an identical CDR3. The V call is TRDV2, the J call TRDJ3; D ambiguous. V was cut by 8 bases and J by 0 bases, with 19 bases left in between. The CDR3 totals 18 residues. Germline-derived CDR1 and CDR2 are GEAIGNYY and EKD. The CDR3 coding sequence is TGTGCCTACTGTGGCGTTGCTGAGCCCTCCTGGGACACCCGACAGATGTTTTTC. As protein: CAYCGVAEPSWDTRQMFF.

This clone is categorized as large. V and J are TRDV2 and TRDJ3; TRDD3 matches at 7 bases. V trimming: 0 bases; J trimming: 0 bases; junction bases outside the gene matches: 19. CDR3 length equals 23 residues. Germline CDR1 reads GEAIGNYY; CDR2 reads EKD. CDR3 nucleotide sequence: TGTGCCTGTGACACCGTCCTGGGGGTTCCCAGCCCTGCAGGCTCCTGGGACACCCGACAGATGTTTTTC. Protein: CACDTVLGVPSPAGSWDTRQMFF.